The present TCR beta chain was sequenced within a study of shared clonotypes between healthy human individuals. The germline gives CDR1 SEHNR, CDR2 FQNEAQ (reference sequence). Between the trimmed V and J ends, which lost 2 bases and 3 bases, there was a span of 13 bases. CDR3 size: 15 residues. Execution of the assay was at deep level. Replicate PCRs were loaded with approximately 300 ng DNA from unsorted PBMC, around 30,000 T cell genomes. Per the authors' pipeline: Owing to the provision of junction-only sequences devoid of quality scores by immunoSEQ, filtering differed. Measured with immunoSEQ multiplex PCR; TCRdb has only the in-frame clones, and not every one. That table supplies the V and J calls and clone size; D and trimming were determined from the DNA. Of hundreds of thousands of clones detected, roughly 72% appear once; the ten largest clones hold around 12%. This clone was seen more than once but under ten times.

The rearrangement uses TRBV7-9 and TRBJ1-1; D is possibly TRBD1 (5 bases). The TCR was taken from a middle-aged woman in good health. Some clones in this sample may be carry-over from other donors' samples. The specimen was PBMCs. CDR3 amino acids: CASSLWSGRYTEAFF. The CDR3 DNA is TGTGCCAGCAGCTTATGGTCAGGGCGGTACACTGAAGCTTTCTTT.